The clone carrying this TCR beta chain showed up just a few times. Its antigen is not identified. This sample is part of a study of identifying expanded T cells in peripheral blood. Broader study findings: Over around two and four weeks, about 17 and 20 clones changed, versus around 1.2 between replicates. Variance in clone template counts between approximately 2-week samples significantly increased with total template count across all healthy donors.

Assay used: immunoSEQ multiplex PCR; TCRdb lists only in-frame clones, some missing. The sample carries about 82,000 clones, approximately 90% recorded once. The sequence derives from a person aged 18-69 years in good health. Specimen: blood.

CDR3 residues: CASGPRTAGFPEAFF. The CDR3 DNA reads as TGTGCTAGTGGTCCTCGGACAGCAGGGTTCCCTGAAGCTTTCTTT. The rearrangement uses TRBV12-5 and TRBJ1-1, with D possibly being TRBD1 (6 bases). CDR1 LGHNT and CDR2 FRNRAP come from the germline V gene. The CDR3 has 15 residues. The V and J ends lost 5 bases and 6 bases respectively, with 19 bases between them.